These 3 T cell receptor beta chains were sequenced from one sample in a study of radiation and T cells in renal cell carcinoma. Data came from immunoSEQ multiplex PCR; TCRdb stores just in-frame clones and leaves some out. The sample contains some 100,000 clones, around 80% of which appear only once. As to time point: blood 4 weeks post-SBRT, at nephrectomy. Treatment of the sample: 15 Gy SBRT to primary tumor, nephrectomy 4 weeks later. This sample comprised blood, obtained from a patient whose treatment included radiotherapy and nephrectomy. The receptors shown here come from a man in his 60s with renal cell carcinoma.

The J gene is TRBJ2-7, the V gene TRBV5-4; 12 bases line up with TRBD2. The CDR3 totals 15 residues. Germline lookup yields CDR1 SGHNT and CDR2 YYREEE (reference sequence). V gave up 4 bases and J gave up 6 bases; unmatched junction bases: 8. DNA of the CDR3: TGTGCCAGCAGCAAAGGACTAGCGGGACGACTCGAGCAGTACTTC. Residues: CASSKGLAGRLEQYF.

The chain couples TRBV6-5 to TRBJ2-3, with D unresolved. Deletions cut 6 bases from V and 2 bases from J, with 6 bases between. The CDR3 consists of 12 residues. Germline V gene data show CDR1 as MNHEY and CDR2 as SVGAGI. The CDR3 nucleotides are TGTGCCAGCAGGTCCCCCACAGATACGCAGTATTTT. Translating gives CASRSPTDTQYF.

The chain joins TRBV5-4 to TRBJ2-2; TRBD2 aligns across 7 bases. The V and J ends lost 3 bases and 0 bases, in that order; junction bases with no gene match: 5. This CDR3 is 16 amino acids long. Germline CDR1 and CDR2: SGHNT and YYREEE (reference sequence). The CDR3 coding sequence is TGTGCCAGCAGCTCCCAAGCGGGGACGAACACCGGGGAGCTGTTTTTT. Translated, it gives CASSSQAGTNTGELFF.